The 11 T cell receptor beta chains below come from one sample, sequenced in a study of molecular identifiers for immune sequencing clone quantification (dated by TCRdb to between 2017 and 2018). Libraries were constructed by PCR. The instrument given in TCRdb is Illumina HiSeq 4000. TCRdb handled the public reads itself, with Q25 trimming in fastp and clone calling in MiXCR, and kept productive beta chains. Each record represents a unique CDR3 protein, reported with the most common genes and DNA among its rows. The sample table lists more than 450,000 distinct CDR3 sequences, roughly 23% of them with a count of one. Of the sample, 0.65% to 0.95% is held by the ten largest clones. The sample taken for sequencing was naive CD8+ T cells from blood, with Jurkat cell RNA spiked in. Explained via the paper, the cell subset or site label denotes: FACS-sorted CD8+CD4-CCR7+CD45RA+ naive T cells. These receptors were obtained from a human donor in good health. Some libraries in this study had Jurkat cell RNA spiked in.

This clonotype has more than one count but fewer than ten. The chain uses TRBV11-2 and TRBJ2-1; 8 nucleotides agree with TRBD1. V lost 5 bases, J lost 2 bases, and 8 bases stayed unmatched. The CDR3 covers 16 residues. Germline V CDR1 and CDR2: SGHAT, FQNNGV. This CDR3 is CASSEAGTGPYNEQFF. CDR3 in DNA: TGTGCCAGCAGCGAAGCCGGGACAGGCCCCTACAATGAGCAGTTCTTC.

Note on this clonotype: A clone one base away is much larger, so this may be a read error. CDR3 in DNA: TGTACCAGCGGGGGAGAGGCCCTAGCGCAGTATTTT. This sequence encodes CTSGGEALAQYF. This sequence joins TRBV19 and TRBJ2-3, with 8 bases lining up with TRBD2. This CDR3 contains 12 residues. Per the germline V gene, CDR1 is LNHDA and CDR2 is SQIVND (reference sequence).

Note on this clonotype: The CDR3 does not end in the conserved phenylalanine or tryptophan, so this is likely a read error. The CDR3 protein is CASSFTGLAGQETQYL. The CDR3 DNA reads TGTGCCAGCAGTTTCACAGGACTAGCGGGGCAAGAGACCCAGTACCTC. V gene TRBV28 combines with J gene TRBJ2-5, with TRBD2 matching 12 bases. Germline CDR1 MDHEN, CDR2 SYDVKM. J gave up 2 bases and V 3 bases, and 4 bases lay outside the gene matches. This CDR3 comprises 16 residues.

On this clonotype itself: Given the absence of the conserved phenylalanine or tryptophan at the CDR3 end, a read error is likely. The chain uses TRBV4-3 and TRBJ2-1, with 7 bases aligning to TRBD2. The CDR3 runs to 17 residues. V lost 3 bases and J lost 9; bases outside the gene matches: 17. Germline-derived CDR1 and CDR2 are LGHNA and YSLEER. CDR3 bases: TGCGCCAGCAGCCACGGGGCCGGGCGGGGGTACGAGCCTGAGCAGTTCCTC. Its protein product is CASSHGAGRGYEPEQFL.

There are many counts of this clonotype. The chain couples TRBV13 to TRBJ2-7, with D possibly TRBD1 on 5 matching bases. The CDR3 has 12 amino acids. V lost 1 base and J lost 5, with 6 bases in between. Germline-derived CDR1 and CDR2 are PRHDT and FYEKMQ (reference sequence). CDR3 region: CASSLVGHEQYF. The CDR3 DNA reads as TGTGCCAGCAGCTTAGTGGGGCACGAGCAGTACTTC.

Ten or more counts support this clonotype. The J gene is TRBJ2-7, the V gene TRBV9; no clear D. The CDR3 length is 14 residues. Trimming stripped 3 bases from V and 6 bases from J, with 16 bases between. CDR1 is SGDLS, CDR2 YYNGEE, per germline. The CDR3 DNA reads as TGTGCCAGCAGCGCCGGGCCCGGCTTTGGCGAGCAGTACTTC. This codes for CASSAGPGFGEQYF. The full variable domain, in which reference TRBV9 and TRBJ2-7 provide the parts outside the CDR3, is DSGVTQTPKHLITATGQRVTLRCSPRSGDLSVYWYQQSLDQGLQFLIQYYNGEERAKGNILERFSAQQFPDLHSELNLSSLELGDSALYFCASSAGPGFGEQYFGPGTRLTVT.

V usage is TRBV27 and J usage is TRBJ1-4; D gene ambiguous. V shed 5 bases and J shed 5 bases, with 9 bases lying between them. The CDR3 runs to 13 residues. Germline assignment: CDR1 MNHEY and CDR2 SMNVEV (reference sequence). The CDR3 spells CASSPLLNEKLFF. The CDR3 DNA reads TGTGCCAGCAGTCCTCTGTTGAATGAAAAACTGTTTTTT.

CDR3 sequence reads: CASSAPPSSGNGYTF. The CDR3 nucleotides are TGTGCCAGCAGTGCACCTCCCTCGTCAGGGAATGGCTACACCTTC. V and J are TRBV25-1 and TRBJ1-2; maybe TRBD1 (5 bases). The CDR3 is 15 residues long. Germline V gene sequence: CDR1 MGHDK, CDR2 SYGVNS. Between the trimmed V and J ends, which lost 4 bases and 6 bases, there was a span of 18 bases.

Comments on this clonotype: A clone one base away is much larger, so this may be a read error. The rearrangement uses TRBV4-1 and TRBJ2-5; TRBD2 might be the D (6 bases). There are 13 residues in the CDR3. Germline V gene sequence: CDR1 MGHRA, CDR2 YSYEKL. CDR3 sequence: CASSHSGEETRYF. In nucleotides, the CDR3 is TGCGCCAGCAGCCACTCGGGAGAAGAGACCCGGTACTTC.

This clonotype was found a few times. The rearrangement joins TRBV5-6 to TRBJ2-7, with 10 nucleotides matching TRBD1. CDR3 length: 19 amino acids. Germline V gene lookup returns CDR1 SGHDT and CDR2 YYEEEE. Germline trimming cut 4 bases from V and 5 bases from J; bases unmatched to any gene: 21. The CDR3 DNA reads as TGTGCCAGCAGCCCGGGACAGGGGTTTCCCCCGGGACTAGGGGACGAGCAGTACTTC. Its protein is CASSPGQGFPPGLGDEQYF.

As for this clonotype: The junction departs from the called germline gene at one end, perhaps through a read error. The rearrangement links TRBV5-3 to TRBJ2-1; tentative D call: TRBD1 (5 bases). TRBV5-3 is reported as an ORF; its role is uncertain. CDR3 length equals 15 residues. The CDR3 DNA reads TGTGCCAGCAGCTTGGTAGCAGGGTTAGAGGATGAGCAGTTCTTC. It yields the protein CASSLVAGLEDEQFF.